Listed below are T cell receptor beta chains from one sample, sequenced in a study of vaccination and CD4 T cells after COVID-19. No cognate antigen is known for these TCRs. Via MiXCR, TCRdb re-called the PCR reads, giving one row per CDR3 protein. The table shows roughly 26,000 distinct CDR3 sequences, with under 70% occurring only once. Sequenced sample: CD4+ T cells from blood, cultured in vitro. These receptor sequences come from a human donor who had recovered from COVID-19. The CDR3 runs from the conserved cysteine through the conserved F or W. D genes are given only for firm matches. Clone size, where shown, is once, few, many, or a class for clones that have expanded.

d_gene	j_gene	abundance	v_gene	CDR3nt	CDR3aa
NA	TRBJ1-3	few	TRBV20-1	TGCAGTGCACGCAGGGACCGCTCTGGAAACACCATATATTTT	CSARRDRSGNTIYF
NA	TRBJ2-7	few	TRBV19	TGTGCCAGTAACTCGGGGGGCACCGCCTTCTACGAGCAGTACTTC	CASNSGGTAFYEQYF
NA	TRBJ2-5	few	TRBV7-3	TGTGCCAGCAGTCCCGGTGCGGGGTGGGAGACCCAGTACTTC	CASSPGAGWETQYF
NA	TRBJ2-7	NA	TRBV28	TGTGCCAGCAGTTTTTGGAGGAACGAGCAGTACTTC	CASSFWRNEQYF
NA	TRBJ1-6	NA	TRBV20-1	TGCAGTGCTAGGGTTAGCAGTCTGGGGTCACCCCTCCACTTT	CSARVSSLGSPLHF
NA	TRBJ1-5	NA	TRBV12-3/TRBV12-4	TGTGCCAGCACTCCCACCCCGTGGGGGGCAGGCCAGCCCCAGCATTTT	CASTPTPWGAGQPQHF
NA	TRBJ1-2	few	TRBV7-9	TGTGCCAGCACCCTCTACAGGGTGCAGAGAAGCTATGGCTACACCTTC	CASTLYRVQRSYGYTF
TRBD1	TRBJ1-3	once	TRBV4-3	TGCGCCAGCAGCCCCGGGACAGCGTTAAACTACGTATATTTT	CASSPGTALNYVYF
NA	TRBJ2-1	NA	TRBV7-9	TGTGCCAGCAGCTTAGTGGATCGTGAGCAGTTCTTC	CASSLVDREQFF
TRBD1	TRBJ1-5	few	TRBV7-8	TGTGCCAGCAGCCCGCGGACAGGGGAGAGCAATCAGCCCCAGCATTTT	CASSPRTGESNQPQHF
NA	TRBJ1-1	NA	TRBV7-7	TGTGCCAGCAGCTTTTCAGAGAACACTGAAGCTTTCTTT	CASSFSENTEAFF
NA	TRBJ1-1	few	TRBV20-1	TGCAGTGTTGGGGTGAACACTGAAGCTTTCTTT	CSVGVNTEAFF
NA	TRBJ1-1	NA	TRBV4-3	TGCGCCAGCAGCCAAGATCCTGGACAGCAGAACACTGAAGCTTTCTTT	CASSQDPGQQNTEAFF
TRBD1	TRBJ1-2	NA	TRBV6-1	TGTGCCAGCAGCCGACAGGGCAGGAACTATGGCTACACCTTC	CASSRQGRNYGYTF
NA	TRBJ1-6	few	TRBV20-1	TGCAGTGCTAGAGGGACAGCCACACCCCTCCACTTT	CSARGTATPLHF
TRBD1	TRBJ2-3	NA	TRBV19	TGTGCCAGTAGCCCGGGACAGTCGGCAGATACGCAGTATTTT	CASSPGQSADTQYF
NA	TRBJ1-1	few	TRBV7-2	TGTGCCAGCAGCCTGGGGCCAGGCCCCCGGACTGAAGCTTTCTTT	CASSLGPGPRTEAFF
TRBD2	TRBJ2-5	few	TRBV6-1	TGTGCCAGCAGTCGGGGACTAGCGGGAGGTTCGGAGACCCAGTACTTC	CASSRGLAGGSETQYF
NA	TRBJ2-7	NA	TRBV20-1	TGCAGTGCTATTCACCGAGGACGCACCTACGAGCAGTACTTC	CSAIHRGRTYEQYF
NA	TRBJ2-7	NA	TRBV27	TGTGCCAGCAGTTTAGGGGCACTCTACGAGCAGTACTTC	CASSLGALYEQYF
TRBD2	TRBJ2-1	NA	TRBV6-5	TGTGCCAGCAGTTACGGGGAGGGCCTAGGCAATGAGCAGTTCTTC	CASSYGEGLGNEQFF
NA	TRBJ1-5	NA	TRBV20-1	TGCAGTGCTGTGACTGACAATCAGCCCCAGCATTTT	CSAVTDNQPQHF
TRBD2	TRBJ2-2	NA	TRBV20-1	TGCAGTGCTAGAGCCGGGACTAGCCAAATTGGGTTCGGCACCGGGGAGCTGTTTTTT	CSARAGTSQIGFGTGELFF
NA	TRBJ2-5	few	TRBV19	TGTGCCAGCAGTAGTCGGGAGACCCAGTACTTC	CASSSRETQYF
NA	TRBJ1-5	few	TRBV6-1	TGTGCCAGCACCACGGGGGACATCCATCAGCCCCAGCATTTT	CASTTGDIHQPQHF
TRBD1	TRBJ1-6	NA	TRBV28	TGTGCCAGCAGTCCCTACGGACAGGGGAATTCACCCCTCCACTTT	CASSPYGQGNSPLHF
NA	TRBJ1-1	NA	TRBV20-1	TGCAGTGCCAAGGTAACAGCGTCGCAAGCTTTCTTT	CSAKVTASQAFF
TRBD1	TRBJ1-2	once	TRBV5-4	TGTGCCAGCAGCTCACGACAGGGAGGGGGCTATGGCTACACCTTC	CASSSRQGGGYGYTF
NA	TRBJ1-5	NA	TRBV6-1	TGTGCCAGCACTATGGATGGTAATCAGCCCCAGCATTTT	CASTMDGNQPQHF
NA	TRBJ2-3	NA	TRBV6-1	TGTGCCAGCAGTCCGGCCGTAGTTTGGGCTCGCACAGATACGCAGTATTTT	CASSPAVVWARTDTQYF
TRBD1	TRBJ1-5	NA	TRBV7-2	TGTGCCAGCAGCCAACAGGGGTTCTATCAGCCCCAGCATTTT	CASSQQGFYQPQHF
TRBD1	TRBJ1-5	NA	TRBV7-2	TGTGCCAGCAGCTCGGGACAGGCTAATCAGCCCCAGCATTTT	CASSSGQANQPQHF
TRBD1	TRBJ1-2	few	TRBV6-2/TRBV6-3	TGTGCCAGCAGAACGACCATCCACCGGGACAGGGGGCCTGTCTATGGCTACACCTTC	CASRTTIHRDRGPVYGYTF
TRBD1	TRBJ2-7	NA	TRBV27	TGTGCCAGCAGTTCCCTGGACAGGATTAAATCCTACGAGCAGTACTTC	CASSSLDRIKSYEQYF
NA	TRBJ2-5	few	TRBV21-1	TGTGCCAGCGACGGACAGGGAAGAGAGGAGACCCAGTACTTC	CASDGQGREETQYF
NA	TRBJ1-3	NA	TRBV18	TGTGCCAGCTCACCACAGGACGGGAGCTCTGGAAACACCATATATTTT	CASSPQDGSSGNTIYF
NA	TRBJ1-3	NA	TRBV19	TGTGCCAGTAGCTCATATCCGGGTGGAAACACCATATATTTT	CASSSYPGGNTIYF
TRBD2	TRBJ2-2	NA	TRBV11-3	TGTGCCAGCAGCACAGGACTAGTGGGAGGCGCCGGGGAGCTGTTTTTT	CASSTGLVGGAGELFF
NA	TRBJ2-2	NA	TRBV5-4	TGTGCCAGCAGTGGTGGACCTTCAACTACGGGGGAGCTGTTTTTT	CASSGGPSTTGELFF
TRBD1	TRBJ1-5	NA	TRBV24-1	TGTGCCACCAGTGATCACAAAACAGGGGGCGGGTATAGCAATCAGCCCCAGCATTTT	CATSDHKTGGGYSNQPQHF